Reported below is one T cell receptor (beta chain). The antigen remains unidentified. This entry belongs to a study of cytomegalovirus exposure and HLA in healthy donors. Study-level background: An early release of data contained 75 million to 100 million unique TCRs, which came from HLA-typed donors. Study-level points and caveats: Further analysis was carried out later, and it showed several of the most significant clusters appearing linked to common viral pathogens. TRBV6-2, TRBV6-3 and some other V segments were excluded as indistinguishable. Most TCR beta V segments were productive about 87% or about 30% of the time in an earlier analysis.

13 Jbeta primers and 60 Vbeta primers were used for the PCR. Method: immunoSEQ multiplex PCR; TCRdb's copy keeps in-frame clones and lacks some. The sample holds tens of thousands of clones, approximately 77% seen once. CDR1 SGHRS and CDR2 YFSETQ come from the germline V gene. The V end was cut by 4 bases, the J end by 5 bases, with 12 bases between. The CDR3 consists of 13 residues. The clonotype was recovered from a man aged 30-40 years in good health and CMV-seronegative. The sequenced sample consisted of PBMCs. The rearrangement joins TRBV5-1 to TRBJ2-5; D might be TRBD1 (6 bases). The CDR3 region is CASSPSGEETQYF. The CDR3 nucleotides are TGCGCCAGCAGCCCCTCAGGGGAGGAGACCCAGTACTTC.